Shown below are 3 T cell receptor beta chains from a single sample sequenced in a study of early stage breast cancer tumors. Sequencing used immunoSEQ multiplex PCR; TCRdb keeps in-frame clones, though not all of them. The sample has 45,000 to 60,000 clones, approximately 90% seen once; the top ten hold approximately 4.7%. The sample consisted of blood. Receptors originate from a person between 65 and 79 years old with breast cancer.

The chain joins TRBV4-1 to TRBJ1-1; 10 positions agree with TRBD1. V gave up 9 bases and J gave up 1 base; unmatched junction bases: 8. Germline CDR1 MGHRA, CDR2 YSYEKL. This CDR3 has 15 amino acids. This CDR3 is CASRKGTGENTEAFF. DNA for the CDR3: TGCGCCAGTAGAAAAGGGACAGGGGAGAACACTGAAGCTTTCTTT.

The rearrangement uses TRBV29-1 and TRBJ2-3; 8 bases match TRBD1. The germline gives CDR1 SQVTM, CDR2 ANQGSEA. The CDR3 extends over 14 amino acids. The V and J ends lost 6 bases and 2 bases, in that order; junction bases with no gene match: 7. The CDR3: CSVRQGTTTDTQYF. CDR3 DNA sequence: TGCAGCGTACGACAGGGGACAACCACAGATACGCAGTATTTT.

A single count supports this clone. CDR3 DNA sequence: TGTGCCAGCAGACGGAGTGGACAGGGAAGAGGGGAGCAGTACTTC. Its protein product is CASRRSGQGRGEQYF. The chain joins TRBV7-2 to TRBJ2-7, with TRBD1 matching over 8 bases. The V segment lost 6 bases and the J segment 7 bases; nucleotides outside the gene matches: 14. The germline gives CDR1 SGHTA, CDR2 FQGNSA. There are 15 residues in the CDR3.